Listed below are T cell receptor beta chains from one sample, sequenced in a study of Graves' ophthalmopathy and Graves' hyperthyroidism. TCRdb itself ran the multiplex PCR reads through MiXCR, one entry per CDR3 protein. The sample records about 740,000 distinct CDR3 sequences, approximately 40% being singletons. The sequenced sample was peripheral blood. The receptors stem from an adult man with Graves' ophthalmopathy. Both conserved end residues are part of each CDR3. Fields, in order: V gene, D gene, J gene, clone size, CDR3 DNA, CDR3 protein. A D gene is named only where the DNA matches it firmly. A clone size is listed for some rows: how often the clone was seen (once, few, many), or a class if it is expanded.

TRBV7-2,-,TRBJ1-2,few,TGTGCCAGCAGCTTAGGGACACCCTCCTATGGCTACACCTTC,CASSLGTPSYGYTF
TRBV20-1,TRBD2,TRBJ2-7,many,TGCAGTGCTCCGGGACTAGCGGACGAGCAGTACTTC,CSAPGLADEQYF
TRBV25-1,-,TRBJ2-2,-,TGTGCCAGCAGTGGTGGTGGCGTCCTGAACACCGGGGAGCTGTTTTTT,CASSGGGVLNTGELFF
TRBV5-6,TRBD1,TRBJ1-1,many,TGTGCCAGCAGCTCAAGACAGGGTGCCGCTGAAGCTTTCTTT,CASSSRQGAAEAFF
TRBV6-4,TRBD1,TRBJ1-2,-,TGTGCCAGCAGTGCTTCGACAGGGGGCGGTGGCTACACCTTC,CASSASTGGGGYTF
TRBV12-3/TRBV12-4,-,TRBJ2-7,-,TGTGCCAGCAGTTTAGTAACCCACGAGCAGTACTTC,CASSLVTHEQYF
TRBV7-6,TRBD2,TRBJ2-1,-,TGTGCCAGCAGACTTACTAGCGGGATATACAATGAGCAGTTCTTC,CASRLTSGIYNEQFF
TRBV29-1,-,TRBJ2-5,-,TGCAGCGTTGAAGATGGGGGCCAAGAGACCCAGTACTTC,CSVEDGGQETQYF
TRBV2,-,TRBJ1-5,-,TGTGCCGGGCACGGGTGGGACAATCAGCCCCAGCATTTT,CAGHGWDNQPQHF
TRBV20-1,-,TRBJ1-4,many,TGCAGTGCTAGAGAGAACGTCGGAAAACTGTTTTTT,CSARENVGKLFF
TRBV2,-,TRBJ1-5,-,TGTGCCAGCAGGGGGGACAACTCAAATCAGCCCCAGCATTTT,CASRGDNSNQPQHF
TRBV11-2,-,TRBJ1-1,few,TGTGCCAGCAGCGTGTGGACGGGGAACACTGAAGCTTTCTTT,CASSVWTGNTEAFF
TRBV7-9,-,TRBJ1-3,many,TGTGCCAGCAGCTCTCTGGGTATTGGAAACACCATATATTTT,CASSSLGIGNTIYF
TRBV20-1,-,TRBJ2-5,few,TGCAGTGCTAGAGATCTGGGGTATGACAGGAAAGAGACCCAGTACTTC,CSARDLGYDRKETQYF